This is a list of T cell receptor beta chains from one sample in a study of tumor-infiltrating lymphocytes in primary liver carcinoma. A single record per CDR3 protein comes from TCRdb applying MiXCR to the multiplex PCR reads. The data contain 310,000 or so distinct CDR3 sequences, almost 60% of them singletons. Material: peripheral blood. These TCRs come from a woman under 40 with primary liver carcinoma and hepatitis B virus infection. Both conserved end residues are part of each CDR3. A D gene is named only where the DNA matches it firmly. Size is stated for part of the rows, as once, few or many counts, or as a class when the clone is expanded.

cdr3_length d_call clone_size j_call v_call cdr3_nt cdr3_aa
14 TRBD1 NA TRBJ2-5 TRBV30 TGTGCCTGGGAAGGGACAGGACTCCGGGAGACCCAGTACTTC CAWEGTGLRETQYF
13 NA many TRBJ1-1 TRBV6-5 TGTGCCAGCAGTTCGCGTCGTAGGACTGAAGCTTTCTTT CASSSRRRTEAFF
13 TRBD1 NA TRBJ2-1 TRBV6-5 TGCGCCAGCAACAGACAGGGAGACGATGAGCAGTTCTTC CASNRQGDDEQFF
15 TRBD2 NA TRBJ2-3 TRBV6-5 TGTGCCAGCAGTTACGGGACTAGTCGTGTAGATACGCAGTATTTT CASSYGTSRVDTQYF
15 TRBD2 NA TRBJ2-7 TRBV6-5 TGTGCCAACAGTTACAAAGGTCGGGGGGGGGACGAGCAGTACTTC CANSYKGRGGDEQYF
14 NA NA TRBJ1-5 TRBV28 TGTGCCTGCAGTTCAGGCGGGGAAGATCAGCCCCAGCATTTT CACSSGGEDQPQHF
12 TRBD2 few TRBJ2-1 TRBV6-1 TGTGCCAGCAGTCGGGGGGGGTATGAGCAGTTCTTC CASSRGGYEQFF
16 TRBD2 NA TRBJ2-1 TRBV11-3 TGTGCCAGCGACTTGTTAGCGGGAGTAAGGCTGGTTGAGCAGTTCTTC CASDLLAGVRLVEQFF
16 NA NA TRBJ2-7 TRBV11-2 TGTGCCAGCGGCCACCCTCTGGGGGACAAGGCCTATGTGCAGTACTTC CASGHPLGDKAYVQYF
17 TRBD2 many TRBJ2-1 TRBV4-3 TGCGCCAGCAGCCGCGTGATAGGGACTAGCAGATACAATGAGCAGTTCTTC CASSRVIGTSRYNEQFF
13 NA NA TRBJ2-1 TRBV7-9 TGTGCCAGCAGCTTAGCGTTTAGCTTTGAGCAGTTCTTC CASSLAFSFEQFF
15 TRBD2 few TRBJ2-3 TRBV7-9 TGTGCCAGCAGCTTAGGACTAGCTTGCACAGATACGCAGTATTTT CASSLGLACTDTQYF